These 18 T cell receptor beta chains came from one sample sequenced in a study of post-analysis software for immune sequencing data. Libraries were made from TCR beta cDNA, and they carried unique molecular identifiers. TCRdb called the PCR reads again in MiXCR, with one record for every CDR3 protein. Of approximately 660,000 distinct CDR3 sequences listed, 59% are singletons. Whole-study findings and limits: Several TRBV segments, TRBV5-6, TRBV5-1 and TRBV20-1 among them, were found more frequent in patients than controls.

These receptors' antigens are unknown. Material: blood. The receptors derive from a girl aged 2 to 9 with multiple sclerosis.

This chain connects TRBV28 to TRBJ2-1; TRBD1 matches at 11 bases. The germline gives CDR1 MDHEN, CDR2 SYDVKM. CDR3 size: 18 residues. V lost 6 bases, J lost 0 bases, and 10 bases stayed unmatched. The CDR3: CASSPGQGATHSYNEQFF. CDR3 DNA sequence: TGTGCCAGCAGCCCCGGACAGGGGGCGACCCACTCCTACAATGAGCAGTTCTTC.

As regards this clonotype: One end of the junction fails to match germline, which may point to a read error. V and J are TRBV5-1 and TRBJ1-1; D is undetermined. The CDR3 extends over 16 amino acids. Per the germline V gene, CDR1 is SGHRS and CDR2 is YFSETQ. CDR3 loop: CASSLSTHSKNAEAFF. CDR3 bases: TGCGCCAGCAGCTTATCCACACATTCGAAGAACGCTGAAGCTTTCTTT.

The V and J genes are TRBV18 and TRBJ1-2; no reliable D call. From germline, CDR1 is KGHSH and CDR2 LQKENI. The CDR3 is 14 amino acids. V lost 1 base, J lost 8 bases, and 14 bases lay in between. The CDR3 DNA reads as TGTGCCAGCTCACCACGGGAGAACCGCCTGGGCTACACCTTC. Protein: CASSPRENRLGYTF.

V and J are TRBV25-1 and TRBJ2-1; tentative D call: TRBD2 (5 bases). Trimming took off 4 bases at V and 2 bases at J, with 12 bases between the two ends. The germline CDR1 and CDR2 sequences are MGHDK and SYGVNS. This CDR3 is built from 15 residues. CDR3 residues: CASSGEGGTYNEQFF. CDR3 DNA sequence: TGTGCCAGCAGTGGTGAGGGCGGTACCTACAATGAGCAGTTCTTC.

The chain carries TRBV10-1 and TRBJ2-3, with 11 bases that match TRBD2. With 2 bases clipped from V and 5 bases from J, the junction kept 0 bases outside the gene matches. CDR1 WNHNN and CDR2 SYGVQD come from the germline V gene (reference sequence). The CDR3 covers 14 residues. The CDR3 protein is CASSETSGRDTQYF. As DNA, the CDR3 is TGCGCCAGCAGTGAGACTAGCGGGAGAGATACGCAGTATTTT.

The chain links TRBV7-9 to TRBJ2-1, with TRBD1 matching over 9 bases. J was trimmed by 6 bases and V by 6 bases; bases with no gene match: 3. The CDR3 length is 13 residues. Per the germline V gene, CDR1 is SEHNR and CDR2 is FQNEAQ (reference sequence). CDR3 sequence: CASRGTGFNEQFF. As DNA, the CDR3 is TGTGCCAGCAGAGGGACAGGGTTCAATGAGCAGTTCTTC.

The chain uses TRBV9 and TRBJ2-3; TRBD1 agrees at 8 bases. This CDR3 comprises 17 residues. Germline CDR1 reads SGDLS; CDR2 reads YYNGEE. J was trimmed by 4 bases and V by 1 base; bases with no gene match: 11. The CDR3 loop reads CASSVRPGQGISDTQYF. The CDR3 nucleotides read TGTGCCAGCAGCGTACGCCCAGGACAGGGTATATCAGATACGCAGTATTTT.

The chain combines TRBV7-9 with TRBJ2-1; maybe TRBD2 (5 bases). V was cut by 6 bases and J by 5 bases, with 20 bases left in between. Germline assignment: CDR1 SEHNR and CDR2 FQNEAQ (reference sequence). CDR3 length: 16 residues. The CDR3 DNA reads TGTGCCAGCAGGTCCCCAAAAAGAGTGAGGGACAATGAGCAGTTCTTC. This codes for CASRSPKRVRDNEQFF.

The chain combines TRBV12-3 or TRBV12-4 with TRBJ2-3; D unresolved. CDR3 length: 13 amino acids. V shed 2 bases and J shed 2 bases, with 5 bases lying between them. The CDR3 region has the DNA TGTGCCAGCAGTTTAAGGCACACAGATACGCAGTATTTT. It encodes CASSLRHTDTQYF.

This clonotype was seen a handful of times. The V and J genes are TRBV6-6 and TRBJ2-5; 8 nucleotides line up with TRBD1. The CDR3 has 17 amino acids. Germline V gene sequence: CDR1 MNHNY, CDR2 SVGAGI (reference sequence). The ends lost 0 bases at V and 1 base at J; junction bases unmatched: 7. The DNA for the CDR3 is TGTGCCAGCAGTTACTCGGCCCAGACAGGGGTCCAAGAGACCCAGTACTTC. Its protein product is CASSYSAQTGVQETQYF.

This chain uses TRBV20-1 with TRBJ2-7; 7 bases match TRBD2. V was pared by 3 bases and J by 3 bases, with 5 bases of the junction left unmatched. The length of the CDR3 is 13 residues. The germline V gene has CDR1 DFQATT and CDR2 SNEGSKA (reference sequence). The CDR3 DNA reads as TGCAGTGCTAGTCAGGTAGCGGGCTACGAGCAGTACTTC. Encoded protein: CSASQVAGYEQYF.

The rearrangement joins TRBV12-3 or TRBV12-4 to TRBJ2-5; TRBD2 matches 10 bases. The V and J ends lost 7 bases and 1 base, in that order; junction bases with no gene match: 12. This CDR3 is built from 17 residues. DNA of the CDR3: TGTGCCAGCACCATAGGCCTAGCGGGGGCGTTCCAAGAGACCCAGTACTTC. Translation gives CASTIGLAGAFQETQYF.

The chain has TRBV7-6 and TRBJ1-2; D uncertain. The CDR3 is made up of 12 amino acids. Germline V lookup: CDR1 SGHVS, CDR2 FNYEAQ. V shed 3 bases and J shed 6 bases, with 8 bases lying between them. As DNA, the CDR3 is TGTGCCAGCAGCTTTGGTAATGATGGCTACACCTTC. Encoded protein: CASSFGNDGYTF.

This clonotype is a singleton in its sample. This rearrangement joins TRBV6-2 or TRBV6-3 to TRBJ2-1; D remains ambiguous. This CDR3 region has 17 residues. V was cut by 3 bases and J by 4 bases, with 19 bases left in between. In germline, CDR1 is MNHEY, CDR2 SVGEGT. The CDR3 here is CASSYPPGFVLYNEQFF. For the CDR3, the DNA is TGTGCCAGCAGTTATCCTCCCGGGTTCGTCCTTTACAATGAGCAGTTCTTC.

CDR3 DNA: TGTGCCAGCAGACCCCCCCCGGGCAATCAGCCCCAGCATTTT. It specifies CASRPPPGNQPQHF. The chain recombines TRBV21-1 with TRBJ1-5. TRBV21-1 constitutes a pseudogene. The CDR3 spans 14 residues.

The rearrangement joins TRBV6-5 to TRBJ2-3; maybe TRBD2 (6 bases). Germline V gives CDR1 MNHEY, CDR2 SVGAGI. V was trimmed by 6 bases and J by 0 bases, leaving 13 bases between them. The CDR3 length is 15 residues. The CDR3 DNA follows: TGTGCCAGCAGCGGGACTCATTTTAGCACAGATACGCAGTATTTT. Translation gives CASSGTHFSTDTQYF.

The table lists this clonotype with a count of one. The rearrangement links TRBV5-1 to TRBJ2-1, with 12 bases matching TRBD2. The length of the CDR3 is 16 residues. The ends lost 7 bases at V and 9 bases at J; junction bases unmatched: 14. Germline CDR1 and CDR2: SGHRS and YFSETQ. The CDR3 DNA reads as TGCGCCAGCGCGGGGGCTAGCGGGAGGGCCAATAGTGAGCAGTTCTTC. Its translation is CASAGASGRANSEQFF.

The chain is built from TRBV24-1 and TRBJ2-3; D may correspond to TRBD1 or TRBD2 (5 bases each). The V end lost 10 bases, the J end lost 2 bases, and 12 bases lay between the germline ends. The germline V gene has CDR1 KGHDR and CDR2 SFDVKD. The CDR3 is 13 amino acids. The CDR3 sequence: CATMGVLTDTQYF. DNA for the CDR3: TGTGCCACAATGGGGGTTCTCACAGATACGCAGTATTTT.